This T cell receptor beta chain was found in a study of T-cell reconstitution after alpha-beta-depleted transplantation in children. Overall study findings and caveats: When one year had passed after transplant, most T-cell counts and diversity came from newly produced T cells. Some patients showed high day-60 TCRbeta diversity, which derived from surviving recipient T cells and thymic progenitors. Several hundred expanded graft clones reportedly supplied alpha-beta T cells about two months after transplant.

A TCRbeta library incorporating unique molecular identifiers was prepared. From the PCR reads, TCRdb called clonotypes with MiXCR, one entry per CDR3 protein. Among a few hundred thousand distinct CDR3 sequences listed, 43% were seen once. This clonotype was counted a few times. Its antigen is unidentified. The source of this sequence is a girl aged 2 to 9 with aplastic anemia, due to receive a stem cell transplant. The material was PBMCs, obtained before TCRalphabeta/CD19-depleted stem cell transplant.

The CDR3, as DNA: TGCAGTGCTAGAGGGTTATTGAGCGCCTCCAAGCAGTACTTC. As protein: CSARGLLSASKQYF. J is TRBJ2-7 and V is TRBV20-1; D gene uncertain. The V end was cut by 1 base, the J end by 8 bases, with 18 bases between. The CDR3 covers 14 residues. Germline lookup yields CDR1 DFQATT and CDR2 SNEGSKA (reference sequence).